These 8 T cell receptor beta chains came from one sample sequenced in a study of CD8 T cells in ankylosing spondylitis. TCRdb used MiXCR to reprocess the 5' RACE reads, holding one entry per CDR3 protein. This table holds about 25,000 distinct CDR3 sequences, under 3% found once. The sequencing input was blood, either unsorted or a sorted T cell fraction (not recorded which). Every receptor here comes from a female donor with ankylosing spondylitis or in good health (not recorded which).

This clonotype was seen repeatedly, ten times or more. V is TRBV9 and J is TRBJ2-3; TRBD2 matches 9 bases. From germline, CDR1 is SGDLS and CDR2 YYNGEE. The CDR3 has 18 amino acids. Germline trimming cut 0 bases from V and 1 base from J; bases unmatched to any gene: 9. Here the CDR3 reads CASSVEFGIAGGTDTQYF. CDR3 bases: TGTGCCAGCAGCGTAGAGTTCGGAATAGCGGGAGGCACAGATACGCAGTATTTT.

The table lists this clonotype with many counts. This chain links TRBV9 with TRBJ2-7, with D maybe TRBD2 (6 bases). Trimming shortened V by 0 bases and J by 3 bases, and 10 bases separated the two germline ends. CDR1 and CDR2 (germline): SGDLS, YYNGEE. The CDR3 contains 14 residues. CDR3 sequence: CASSVAPGLYEQYF. As DNA, the CDR3 is TGTGCCAGCAGCGTAGCCCCGGGACTCTACGAGCAGTACTTC.

This clonotype was seen many times. The chain's CDR3 is CASSPTRQLNTGELFF. CDR3 coding DNA: TGTGCCAGCAGCCCCACCCGGCAACTCAACACCGGGGAGCTGTTTTTT. This chain connects TRBV9 to TRBJ2-2; the D is unclear. Germline-derived CDR1 and CDR2 are SGDLS and YYNGEE. Trimming left V 4 bases short and J 2 bases short, with 15 bases between. The length of the CDR3 is 16 residues.

Remarks on this clonotype: The DNA is left out, because the CDR3 cannot be placed on it with certainty; the CDR3 is given as TCRdb lists it. The chain recombines TRBV9 with TRBJ2-3; the listed D gene, TRBD1, was not tested against the DNA. The CDR3 is 15 residues long, ends included. The germline gives CDR1 SGDLS, CDR2 YYNGEE. CDR3 loop: CASNVATGTTDTQDF.

This clonotype showed up many times. This sequence joins TRBV9 and TRBJ2-1; maybe TRBD2 (5 bases). CDR1 and CDR2 (germline): SGDLS, YYNGEE. Trimming pared 3 bases from V and 5 bases from J, leaving 12 bases between. This CDR3 contains 14 residues. CDR3 loop: CASSETNLNNEQFF. The DNA for the CDR3 is TGTGCCAGCAGCGAGACTAACCTAAACAATGAGCAGTTCTTC.

This clonotype was picked up many times. The V call is TRBV9, the J call TRBJ1-3, with TRBD1 identical over 7 bases. V shed 0 bases, J shed 0 bases, and the junction held 3 bases outside the gene matches. CDR3 size: 16 residues. The V gene's germline CDR1 is SGDLS and CDR2 YYNGEE. The CDR3 nucleotides are TGTGCCAGCAGCGTAGCCCCAGGGGGCTCTGGAAACACCATATATTTT. Protein sequence: CASSVAPGGSGNTIYF.

This clonotype was detected ten times or more. The chain is built from TRBV9 and TRBJ2-7; perhaps D is TRBD1 or TRBD2 (5 bases each). Per the germline V gene, CDR1 is SGDLS and CDR2 is YYNGEE. V lost 0 bases and J 3 bases, leaving 16 bases between the germline ends. CDR3 length: 16 residues. The CDR3 coding sequence is TGTGCCAGCAGCGTAGGACTCGAGGGGTTCGGCTACGAGCAGTACTTC. As protein: CASSVGLEGFGYEQYF.

This clonotype was observed many times. V is TRBV9 and J is TRBJ2-3; D not resolved. Per the germline V gene, CDR1 is SGDLS and CDR2 is YYNGEE. There are 17 residues in the CDR3. Between the trimmed V and J ends, which lost 0 bases and 0 bases, there was a span of 14 bases. CDR3 DNA sequence: TGTGCCAGCAGCGTAGCTACCGCGGCCGCTAGCACAGATACGCAGTATTTT. Its translation is CASSVATAAASTDTQYF.